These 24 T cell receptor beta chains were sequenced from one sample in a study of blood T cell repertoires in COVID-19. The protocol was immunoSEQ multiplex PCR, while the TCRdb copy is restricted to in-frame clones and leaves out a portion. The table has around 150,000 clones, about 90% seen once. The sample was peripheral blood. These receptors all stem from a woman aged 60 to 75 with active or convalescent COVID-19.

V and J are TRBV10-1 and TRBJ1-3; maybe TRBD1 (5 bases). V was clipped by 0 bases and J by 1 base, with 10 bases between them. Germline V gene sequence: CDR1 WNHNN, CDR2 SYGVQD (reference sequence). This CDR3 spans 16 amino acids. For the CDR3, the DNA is TGCGCCAGCAGTGAGTCGCAGGGAAGGTCTGGAAACACCATATATTTT. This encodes CASSESQGRSGNTIYF.

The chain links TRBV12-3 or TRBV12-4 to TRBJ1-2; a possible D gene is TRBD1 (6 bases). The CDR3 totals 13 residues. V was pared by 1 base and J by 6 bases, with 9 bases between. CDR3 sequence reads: CASSLGSGDGYTF. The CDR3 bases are TGTGCCAGCAGTTTAGGGTCAGGGGATGGCTACACCTTC.

In DNA form, the CDR3 reads TGTGCCAGCAGTCATAGGGGACTAGCCCTCCGACCCGGAGGAGAGCAGTACTTC. Translating gives CASSHRGLALRPGGEQYF. The V gene is TRBV7-9, the J gene TRBJ2-7, with TRBD2 matching 9 bases. CDR3 length: 18 amino acids. CDR1 SEHNR and CDR2 FQNEAQ come from the germline V gene (reference sequence). After removal of 6 bases from V and 7 bases from J, the junction contained 22 bases not matched to a gene.

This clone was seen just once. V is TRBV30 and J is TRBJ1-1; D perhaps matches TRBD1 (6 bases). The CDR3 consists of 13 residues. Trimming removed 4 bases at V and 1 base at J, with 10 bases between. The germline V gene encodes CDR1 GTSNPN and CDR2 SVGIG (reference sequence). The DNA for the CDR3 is TGTGCCTGGAACAGGGTGAAGAACACTGAAGCTTTCTTT. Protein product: CAWNRVKNTEAFF.

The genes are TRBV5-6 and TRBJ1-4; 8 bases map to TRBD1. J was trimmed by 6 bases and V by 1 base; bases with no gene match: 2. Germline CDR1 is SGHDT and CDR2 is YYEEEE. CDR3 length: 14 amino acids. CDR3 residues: CASSLQGAHEKLFF. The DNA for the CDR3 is TGTGCCAGCAGCTTGCAGGGGGCGCATGAAAAACTGTTTTTT. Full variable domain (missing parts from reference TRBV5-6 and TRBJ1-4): DAGVTQSPTHLIKTRGQQVTLRCSPKSGHDTVSWYQQALGQGPQFIFQYYEEEERQRGNFPDRFSGHQFPNYSSELNVNALLLGDSALYLCASSLQGAHEKLFFGSGTQLSVL.

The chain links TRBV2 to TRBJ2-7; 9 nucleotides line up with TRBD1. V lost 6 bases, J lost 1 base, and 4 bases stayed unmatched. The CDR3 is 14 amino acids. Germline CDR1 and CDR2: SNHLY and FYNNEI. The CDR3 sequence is CASRAGTGSYEQYF. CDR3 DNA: TGTGCCAGCAGGGCGGGGACAGGGTCCTACGAGCAGTACTTC. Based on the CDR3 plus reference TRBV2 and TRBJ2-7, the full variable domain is EPEVTQTPSHQVTQMGQEVILRCVPISNHLYFYWYRQILGQKVEFLVSFYNNEISEKSEIFDDQFSVERPDGSNFTLKIRSTKLEDSAMYFCASRAGTGSYEQYFGPGTRLTVT.

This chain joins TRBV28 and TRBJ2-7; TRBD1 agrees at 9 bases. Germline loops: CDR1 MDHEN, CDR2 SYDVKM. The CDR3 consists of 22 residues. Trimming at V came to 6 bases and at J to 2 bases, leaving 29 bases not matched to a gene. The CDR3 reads CASSRGQGIIGGTGVDTYEQYF. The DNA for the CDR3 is TGTGCCAGCAGCCGCGGACAGGGGATTATCGGAGGTACAGGGGTTGACACCTACGAGCAGTACTTC.

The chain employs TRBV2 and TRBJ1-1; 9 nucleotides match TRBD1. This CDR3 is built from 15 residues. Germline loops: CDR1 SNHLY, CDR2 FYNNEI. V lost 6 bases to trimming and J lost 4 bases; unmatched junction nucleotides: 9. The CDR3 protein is CASSPGGQGATEAFF. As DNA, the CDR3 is TGTGCCAGCAGCCCAGGGGGACAGGGCGCCACTGAAGCTTTCTTT.

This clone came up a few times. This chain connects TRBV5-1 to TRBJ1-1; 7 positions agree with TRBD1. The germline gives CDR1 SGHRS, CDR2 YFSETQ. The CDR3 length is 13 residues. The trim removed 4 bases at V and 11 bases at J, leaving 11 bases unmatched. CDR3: CASSPWDSTTAFF. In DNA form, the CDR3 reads TGCGCCAGCAGCCCCTGGGACAGTACGACCGCTTTCTTT.

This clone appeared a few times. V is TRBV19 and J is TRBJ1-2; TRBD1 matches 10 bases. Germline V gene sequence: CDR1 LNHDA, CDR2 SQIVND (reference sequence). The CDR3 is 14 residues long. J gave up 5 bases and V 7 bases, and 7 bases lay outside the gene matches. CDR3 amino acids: CASTDRGAYYGYTF. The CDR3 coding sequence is TGTGCCAGTACGGACAGGGGGGCGTATTATGGCTACACCTTC.

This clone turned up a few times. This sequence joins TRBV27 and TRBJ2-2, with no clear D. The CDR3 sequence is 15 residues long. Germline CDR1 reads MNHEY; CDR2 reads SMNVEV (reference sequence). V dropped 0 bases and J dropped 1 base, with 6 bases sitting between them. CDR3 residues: CASSLSYGNTGELFF. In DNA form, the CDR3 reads TGTGCCAGCAGTTTATCGTACGGGAACACCGGGGAGCTGTTTTTT.

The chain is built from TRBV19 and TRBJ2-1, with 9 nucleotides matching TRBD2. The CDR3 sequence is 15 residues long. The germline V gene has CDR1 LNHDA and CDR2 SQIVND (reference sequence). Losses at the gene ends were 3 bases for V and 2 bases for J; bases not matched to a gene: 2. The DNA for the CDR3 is TGTGCCAGTAGTATCGGCGGGGGGGCCTACAATGAGCAGTTCTTC. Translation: CASSIGGGAYNEQFF.

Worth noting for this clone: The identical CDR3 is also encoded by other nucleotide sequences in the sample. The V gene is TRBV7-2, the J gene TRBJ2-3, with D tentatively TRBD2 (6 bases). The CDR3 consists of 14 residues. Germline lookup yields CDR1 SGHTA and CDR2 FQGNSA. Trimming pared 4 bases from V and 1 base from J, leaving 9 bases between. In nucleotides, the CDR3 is TGTGCCAGCAGCTGGGGCGGGGGCACAGATACGCAGTATTTT. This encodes CASSWGGGTDTQYF.

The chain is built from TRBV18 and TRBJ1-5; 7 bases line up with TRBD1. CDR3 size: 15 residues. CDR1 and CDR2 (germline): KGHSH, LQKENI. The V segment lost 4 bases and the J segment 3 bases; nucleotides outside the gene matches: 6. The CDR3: CASSLGQADNQPQHF. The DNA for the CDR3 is TGTGCCAGCTCACTTGGACAGGCGGACAATCAGCCCCAGCATTTT.

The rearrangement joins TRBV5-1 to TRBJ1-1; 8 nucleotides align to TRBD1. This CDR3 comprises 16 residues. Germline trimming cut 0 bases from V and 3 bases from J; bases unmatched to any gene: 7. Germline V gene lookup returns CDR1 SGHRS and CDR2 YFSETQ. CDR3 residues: CASSLVFRGRDTEAFF. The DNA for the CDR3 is TGCGCCAGCAGCTTGGTGTTCAGGGGGCGCGACACTGAAGCTTTCTTT.

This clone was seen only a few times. The CDR3 here is CAIRGGHMNTEAFF. CDR3 nucleotide sequence: TGTGCCATCAGGGGGGGGCACATGAACACTGAAGCTTTCTTT. The gene calls are TRBV10-3 and TRBJ1-1; a possible D gene is TRBD1 (6 bases). CDR1 and CDR2 (germline): ENHRY, SYGVKD. This CDR3 contains 14 residues. Trimming cost V 6 bases and J 0 bases, with 11 bases left between them.

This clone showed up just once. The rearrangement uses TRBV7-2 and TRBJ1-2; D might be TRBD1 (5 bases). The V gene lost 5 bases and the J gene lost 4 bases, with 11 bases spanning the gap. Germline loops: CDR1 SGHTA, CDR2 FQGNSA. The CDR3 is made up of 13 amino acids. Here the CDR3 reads CASSPGMTYGYTF. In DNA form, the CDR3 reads TGTGCCAGCAGCCCAGGGATGACCTATGGCTACACCTTC.

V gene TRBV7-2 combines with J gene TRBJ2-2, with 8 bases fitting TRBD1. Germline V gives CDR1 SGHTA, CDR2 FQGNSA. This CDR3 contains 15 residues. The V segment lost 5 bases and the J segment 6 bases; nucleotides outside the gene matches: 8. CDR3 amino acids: CASSISGGAAGELFF. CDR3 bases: TGTGCCAGCAGCATATCAGGGGGCGCAGCCGGGGAGCTGTTTTTT.

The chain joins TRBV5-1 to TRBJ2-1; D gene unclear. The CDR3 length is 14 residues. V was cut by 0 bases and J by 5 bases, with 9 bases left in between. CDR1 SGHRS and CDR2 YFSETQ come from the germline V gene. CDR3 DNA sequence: TGCGCCAGCAGCTTGGGCGAGTTGCACAATGAGCAGTTCTTC. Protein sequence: CASSLGELHNEQFF.

The CDR3: CASSLPMGQGKTGELFF. The CDR3 DNA follows: TGTGCCAGCAGCTTGCCTATGGGACAGGGGAAAACCGGGGAGCTGTTTTTT. V is TRBV5-4 and J is TRBJ2-2; 10 bases align to TRBD1. The CDR3 sequence is 17 residues long. Germline loops: CDR1 SGHNT, CDR2 YYREEE (reference sequence). V dropped 1 base and J dropped 5; count of bases not matched to a gene: 8.

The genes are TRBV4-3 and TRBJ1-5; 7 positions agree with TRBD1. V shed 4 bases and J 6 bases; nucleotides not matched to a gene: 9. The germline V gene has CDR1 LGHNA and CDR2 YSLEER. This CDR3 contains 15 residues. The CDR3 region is CASSRETGQGQPQHF. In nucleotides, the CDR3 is TGCGCCAGCAGCCGAGAGACAGGGCAAGGTCAGCCCCAGCATTTT.

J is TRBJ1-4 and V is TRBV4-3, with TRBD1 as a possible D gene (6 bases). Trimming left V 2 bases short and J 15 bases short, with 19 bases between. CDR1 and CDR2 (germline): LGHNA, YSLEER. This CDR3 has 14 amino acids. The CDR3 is CASSQRSGERLMFF. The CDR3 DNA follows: TGCGCCAGCAGCCAAAGGTCAGGGGAACGCCTGATGTTTTTT.

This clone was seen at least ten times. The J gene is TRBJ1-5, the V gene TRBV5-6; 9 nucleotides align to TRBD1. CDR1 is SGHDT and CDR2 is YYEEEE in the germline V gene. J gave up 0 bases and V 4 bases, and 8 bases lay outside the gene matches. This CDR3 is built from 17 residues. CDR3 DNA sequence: TGTGCCAGCAGCCCATGGGGGACAGGGCGTAGCAATCAGCCCCAGCATTTT. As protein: CASSPWGTGRSNQPQHF.

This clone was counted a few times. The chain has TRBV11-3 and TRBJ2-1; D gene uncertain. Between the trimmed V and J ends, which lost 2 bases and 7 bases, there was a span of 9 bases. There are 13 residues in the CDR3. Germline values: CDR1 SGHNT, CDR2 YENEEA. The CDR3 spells CASSLSHGNEQFF. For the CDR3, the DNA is TGTGCCAGCAGCTTATCCCACGGGAATGAGCAGTTCTTC.